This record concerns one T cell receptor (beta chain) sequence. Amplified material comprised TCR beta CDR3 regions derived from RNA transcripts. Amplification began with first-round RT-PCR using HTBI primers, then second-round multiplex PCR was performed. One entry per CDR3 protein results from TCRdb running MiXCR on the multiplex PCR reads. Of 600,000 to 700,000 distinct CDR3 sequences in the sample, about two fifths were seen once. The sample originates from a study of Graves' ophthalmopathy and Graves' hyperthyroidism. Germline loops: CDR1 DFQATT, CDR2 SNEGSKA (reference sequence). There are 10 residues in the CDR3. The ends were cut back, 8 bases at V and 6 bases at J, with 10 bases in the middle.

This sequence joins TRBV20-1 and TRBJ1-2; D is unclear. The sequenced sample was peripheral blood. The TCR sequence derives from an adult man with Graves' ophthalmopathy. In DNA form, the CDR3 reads TGCAGTAGCTTCGGGGATGGCTACACCTTC. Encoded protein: CSSFGDGYTF.